The sample holds one count of the clone carrying this TCR beta chain. Measured with immunoSEQ multiplex PCR; TCRdb has only the in-frame clones, and not every one. The sample carries a few hundred thousand clones, 85% to 90% recorded once. This CDR3 has 12 amino acids. Trimming took 6 bases from V and 2 from J, leaving 5 bases between them. These data come from a study of blood T cell repertoires in COVID-19. The chain has TRBV12-3 or TRBV12-4 and TRBJ1-5; no reliable D call. Sequences were obtained from PBMCs or T cells enriched from blood (not recorded which). This receptor was identified in a woman between 45 and 65 years old who had been exposed to COVID-19. The CDR3 bases are TGTGCCAGCAGCCCGGGCAATCAGCCCCAGCATTTT. It yields the protein CASSPGNQPQHF.